These T cell receptor beta chains were read from a single sample in a study of PD-L1 blockade in urothelial cancer. TCRdb's table, derived via immunoSEQ multiplex PCR, lists solely in-frame clones and lacks some. Altogether tens of thousands of clones are present, roughly 84% being singletons, with the ten largest covering around 2.1%. The input for sequencing was PBMCs, taken around atezolizumab (anti-PD-L1) treatment. The receptors stem from a man in his sixties with urothelial cancer. Each CDR3 is given with its conserved first and last residue. A D gene is named only where the DNA matches it firmly. Expanded clones get a size class; other rows say once, few or many, or leave the size out.

clone_size j_call d_call v_call cdr3_aa cdr3_nt
- TRBJ1-2 TRBD1 TRBV30 CAWSVMTGDSLYGYTF TGTGCCTGGAGTGTAATGACAGGGGACAGCCTCTATGGCTACACCTTC
few TRBJ1-1 - TRBV11-2 CASSLDLSLEAFF TGTGCCAGCAGCTTAGATCTGAGCCTTGAAGCTTTCTTT
few TRBJ2-2 - TRBV9 CATKAGSDTGELFF TGTGCCACCAAGGCGGGGAGTGACACCGGGGAGCTGTTTTTT
once TRBJ1-1 - TRBV7-3 CASSLGQGLDTEAFF TGTGCCAGCAGCTTAGGGCAGGGTTTGGACACTGAAGCTTTCTTT
- TRBJ2-5 TRBD2 TRBV11-2 CASSVVFRGGLETQYF TGTGCCAGCAGCGTTGTGTTTCGGGGGGGCTTGGAGACCCAGTACTTC
- TRBJ2-1 TRBD2 TRBV4-3 CASSLHHREAGNNEQFF TGCGCCAGCAGCCTCCACCACCGGGAGGCGGGAAACAATGAGCAGTTCTTC
once TRBJ1-2 TRBD1 TRBV28 CASSTGAYYGYTF TGTGCCTCCTCGACAGGGGCGTACTATGGCTACACCTTC
- TRBJ1-1 - TRBV6-5 CASSYSTRDTEAFF TGTGCCAGCAGTTACTCAACCAGGGACACTGAAGCTTTCTTT
- TRBJ1-2 TRBD1 TRBV28 CASSLGNHRGGYTF TGTGCCAGCAGTTTAGGGAATCACAGGGGAGGCTACACCTTC
- TRBJ1-1 - TRBV6-5 CASSSIGGGAEAFF TGTGCCAGCAGTTCGATCGGGGGGGGTGCTGAAGCTTTCTTT
- TRBJ1-2 - TRBV5-1 CASSLGGEGYGYTF TGCGCCAGCAGCTTGGGGGGAGAAGGCTATGGCTACACCTTC
- TRBJ1-1 - TRBV6-6 CASQQQGVTEAFF TGTGCCAGCCAACAACAAGGGGTTACTGAAGCTTTCTTT
- TRBJ2-1 - TRBV28 CASSGQVTGHNEQFF TGTGCCAGCAGTGGCCAGGTGACAGGTCACAATGAGCAGTTCTTC
- TRBJ2-7 TRBD1 TRBV5-4 CASSYGTGAYEQYF TGTGCCAGCAGCTACGGGACAGGAGCCTACGAGCAGTACTTC
- TRBJ1-5 - TRBV4-1 CASSQVSSRGSNQPQHF TGCGCCAGCAGCCAAGTATCCTCGCGGGGTAGCAATCAGCCCCAGCATTTT
- TRBJ2-5 TRBD1 TRBV11-3 CASSSGQGFPQETQYF TGTGCCAGCAGCTCGGGACAGGGGTTCCCCCAAGAGACCCAGTACTTC
- TRBJ2-5 TRBD2 TRBV19 CASSLGAGGPQETQYF TGTGCCAGTAGTCTGGGGGCGGGAGGCCCCCAAGAGACCCAGTACTTC
- TRBJ1-1 - TRBV5-6 CASSLAGGSNTEAFF TGTGCCAGCAGCTTGGCGGGGGGATCGAACACTGAAGCTTTCTTT
- TRBJ2-1 TRBD2 TRBV19 CASSTLAGSSYNEQFF TGTGCCAGTAGTACCCTAGCGGGTAGCTCCTACAATGAGCAGTTCTTC
- TRBJ2-7 TRBD2 TRBV6-1 CASSEGTGGRSYEQYF TGTGCCAGCAGTGAAGGGACGGGAGGGCGATCCTACGAGCAGTACTTC
- TRBJ1-1 - TRBV7-2 CASSLSLGGNTEAFF TGTGCCAGCAGCTTGTCACTGGGGGGGAACACTGAAGCTTTCTTT
- TRBJ1-5 TRBD1 TRBV19 CASSKRQGRDSNQPQHF TGTGCCAGTAGTAAACGACAGGGTAGGGATAGCAATCAGCCCCAGCATTTT
- TRBJ2-5 - TRBV28 CASSRRDISQETQYF TGTGCCAGCAGCCGACGGGACATCTCCCAAGAGACCCAGTACTTC
few TRBJ2-1 TRBD1 TRBV18 CASSPPGTEINEQFF TGTGCCAGCTCACCACCCGGGACAGAAATTAATGAGCAGTTCTTC
- TRBJ2-2 - TRBV5-6 CASSLAGANTGELFF TGTGCCAGCAGCTTGGCCGGGGCGAACACCGGGGAGCTGTTTTTT
- TRBJ2-3 - TRBV28 CASSETGVSTDTQYF TGTGCCAGCAGTGAGACAGGCGTCAGCACAGATACGCAGTATTTT
- TRBJ1-2 - TRBV30 CAWTVNNYGYTF TGTGCCTGGACAGTTAACAACTATGGCTACACCTTC
- TRBJ1-3 TRBD1 TRBV10-3 CAISEPTGVRGNTIYF TGTGCCATCAGTGAGCCTACAGGGGTAAGGGGAAACACCATATATTTT
- TRBJ2-6 - TRBV6-6 CASSTSSSGANVLTF TGTGCCAGCAGTACCTCTAGCTCTGGGGCCAACGTCCTGACTTTC
- TRBJ2-1 TRBD1 TRBV30 CAWNSKWDRGQGEQFF TGTGCCTGGAATTCCAAGTGGGACAGGGGGCAGGGGGAGCAGTTCTTC
few TRBJ2-2 TRBD2 TRBV7-9 CASSSVAGGNTGELFF TGTGCCAGCAGCTCGGTAGCGGGAGGGAACACCGGGGAGCTGTTTTTT
once TRBJ1-1 TRBD1 TRBV2 CASRKGQGEAFF TGTGCCAGCAGGAAGGGACAGGGGGAAGCTTTCTTT
- TRBJ2-1 - TRBV28 CASSGDPLRVYEQFF TGTGCCAGCAGTGGAGATCCGCTCAGGGTATATGAGCAGTTCTTC
once TRBJ2-2 - TRBV5-3 CARSLAPGSGELFF TGTGCCAGAAGCTTGGCCCCAGGGTCCGGGGAGCTGTTTTTT
- TRBJ2-2 TRBD2 TRBV9 CASSGTLTSGNTGELFF TGTGCCAGCAGCGGAACCCTGACTAGCGGTAACACCGGGGAGCTGTTTTTT
- TRBJ2-3 - TRBV7-2 CASSLGSAGSTDTQYF TGTGCCAGCAGCTTAGGGTCGGCAGGAAGCACAGATACGCAGTATTTT
- TRBJ2-7 - TRBV6-5 CASSGGYEQYF TGTGCCAGCAGCGGAGGGTACGAGCAGTACTTC
- TRBJ2-5 - TRBV19 CASSSRHTRETQYF TGTGCCAGTAGTTCAAGACACACCCGGGAGACCCAGTACTTC
- TRBJ1-1 TRBD1 TRBV5-6 CASRSTGGTEAFF TGTGCCAGCAGGTCCACAGGGGGCACTGAAGCTTTCTTT
- TRBJ2-7 - TRBV7-2 CASSTDRTTYEQYF TGTGCCAGCAGCACGGACAGAACTACCTACGAGCAGTACTTC
- TRBJ2-7 TRBD2 TRBV7-2 CASRTSGTSFYEQYF TGTGCCAGCAGGACCTCCGGGACTAGCTTTTACGAGCAGTACTTC
- TRBJ2-2 - TRBV7-9 CASSSRGVNTGELFF TGTGCCAGCAGCTCTCGCGGAGTGAACACCGGGGAGCTGTTTTTT